A selection of T cell receptor beta chains follows, all from one sample in a study of blood T cell repertoires in COVID-19. Assay: immunoSEQ multiplex PCR; the TCRdb copy retains only in-frame clones and omits some. In the table there are some 200,000 clones, roughly 91% of which are singletons. The material sequenced was PBMCs or T cells enriched from blood (not recorded which). The receptor set was obtained from a man younger than 40 in a cohort exposed to, infected with or recovered from COVID-19 (not recorded which). Both conserved end residues are part of each CDR3. The order of the fields is CDR3 length, clone size, D gene, V gene, J gene, CDR3 protein. D genes are given only for firm matches. Clone size is stated in some rows and not others, as once, few, many or a class when expanded.

>14|.|.|TRBV7-2|TRBJ2-2
CASSLVASTGELFF
>14|.|.|TRBV6-4|TRBJ2-2
CASSPQLFSGELFF
>14|once|.|TRBV18|TRBJ2-3
CASSPRRESDTQYF
>13|.|.|TRBV15|TRBJ2-1
CATSRPRYNEQFF
>16|.|TRBD1|TRBV15|TRBJ1-5
CATSGERDRGNQPQHF
>12|.|.|TRBV12-3/TRBV12-4|TRBJ1-1
CASCREDTEAFF
>15|.|.|TRBV27|TRBJ2-7
CASTSTRRDGYEQYF
>14|.|.|TRBV14|TRBJ2-3
CASSPRGATYTQYF
>15|once|TRBD1|TRBV18|TRBJ2-7
CASSSGQGFHYEQYF
>14|.|.|TRBV6-2/TRBV6-3|TRBJ1-1
CASSYRQAITEAFF
>15|once|.|TRBV19|TRBJ1-5
CASSIDGSGNQPQHF
>18|.|TRBD1|TRBV11-2|TRBJ1-3
CASSSNRRERGQGNTIYF
>16|few|.|TRBV6-2/TRBV6-3|TRBJ2-2
CASSYKALAKGGELFF
>15|.|TRBD1|TRBV6-5|TRBJ2-3
CASSYGTGVSDTQYF
>15|once|.|TRBV6-6|TRBJ2-7
CASSYSGQRADEQYF
>13|.|.|TRBV12-3/TRBV12-4|TRBJ2-3
CASLGGITDTQYF
>16|.|.|TRBV5-1|TRBJ2-1
CASSSGWKLSYNEQFF
>14|once|TRBD1|TRBV6-5|TRBJ2-7
CASSYSPTGNEQYF
>13|.|.|TRBV28|TRBJ2-7
CASSPQGSYEQYF
>17|.|TRBD1|TRBV18|TRBJ1-5
CASSAYSGTGNNQPQHF
>15|.|.|TRBV28|TRBJ2-2
CASYKAAKRSGELFF
>15|.|TRBD2|TRBV14|TRBJ2-7
CASSLLTSGLYEQYF
>12|.|.|TRBV5-5|TRBJ2-3
CASSPSLHTQYF
>11|.|.|TRBV29-1|TRBJ2-5
CSVPIVGAQYF
>13|once|TRBD1|TRBV6-1|TRBJ1-6
CASREGQGLPLHF
>15|.|TRBD2|TRBV9|TRBJ2-7
CASSVAGTSGYEQYF
>17|.|.|TRBV7-9|TRBJ1-3
CASSHLGMGATGNTIYF
>14|.|TRBD1|TRBV7-9|TRBJ1-2
CASSFRTGVYGYTF
>16|once|TRBD2|TRBV3-1/TRBV3-2|TRBJ2-5
CASSPLGLAGAETQYF
>12|.|.|TRBV9|TRBJ2-2
CASSPESGELFF
>14|few|TRBD1|TRBV7-3|TRBJ1-1
CASSLNPGGTEAFF
>15|.|.|TRBV4-1|TRBJ2-1
CASSLDKSSYNEQFF
>16|.|TRBD2|TRBV7-9|TRBJ2-3
CASSPRGGAVTDTQYF
>15|.|.|TRBV3-1/TRBV3-2|TRBJ2-1
CASSQGVGGRNEQFF
>13|.|TRBD1|TRBV4-2|TRBJ1-2
CASLGQGNYGYTF
>14|.|.|TRBV4-1|TRBJ2-1
CASSQDSRAIWQFF
>15|once|TRBD1|TRBV19|TRBJ1-2
CASSFRTGANYGYTF
>13|.|.|TRBV27|TRBJ1-1
CASARHGGGVAFF
>12|.|.|TRBV29-1|TRBJ1-1
CRGGGSDTEAFF
>15|.|.|TRBV5-4|TRBJ1-2
CASSPLGGVNYGYTF
>13|.|.|TRBV10-2|TRBJ2-3
CASHTRVTDTQYF
>19|.|TRBD2|TRBV5-4|TRBJ2-5
CASSLGGGLAGGPQETQYF
>16|.|TRBD2|TRBV24-1|TRBJ2-1
CATSEPGTSQYNEQFF
>17|.|TRBD2|TRBV4-1|TRBJ2-2
CASSHFSGRVNTGELFF
>12|few|.|TRBV4-2|TRBJ1-4
CASSQLGEKLFF
>15|.|.|TRBV28|TRBJ2-4
CASSFYSLAKNIQYF
>16|.|TRBD2|TRBV7-9|TRBJ2-7
CASSPPTSGPSYEQYF
>13|.|TRBD2|TRBV19|TRBJ2-7
CASRGLAGGQQYF
>15|.|.|TRBV9|TRBJ2-3
CASSPRTDYTDTQYF
>14|.|TRBD2|TRBV7-9|TRBJ2-5
CASSRGTRAETQYF
>14|.|.|TRBV7-2|TRBJ1-2
CASSSDRANYGYTF
>15|once|.|TRBV9|TRBJ2-2
CASSSSGFTTGELFF
>15|.|TRBD1|TRBV6-5|TRBJ2-3
CASRIRGLFSDTQYF
>14|few|TRBD2|TRBV4-2|TRBJ2-7
CASSQAGGRDEQYF
>19|.|TRBD2|TRBV7-2|TRBJ2-7
CASSLGIGLAGELVYEQYF